What follows are 26 T cell receptor beta chains derived from one specimen sequenced in a study of T-cell memory formation after mild COVID-19. TCRdb itself ran the 5' RACE reads through MiXCR, one entry per CDR3 protein. This sample has a few hundred thousand distinct CDR3 sequences, with roughly 26% found just once. The sample taken for sequencing was PBMCs or a T cell subset sorted from them (not recorded which). These receptor sequences come from an adult woman who had mild COVID-19 (a few samples of this study predate the infection). Cell type and time point are not known.

V gene TRBV20-1 combines with J gene TRBJ2-2; D remains unclear. The V gene lost 6 bases and the J gene lost 4 bases, with 18 bases spanning the gap. Germline CDR1 and CDR2: DFQATT and SNEGSKA (reference sequence). This CDR3 contains 15 residues. This CDR3 reads CSARDPSWGTGELFF. The CDR3, as DNA: TGCAGTGCGCGCGACCCGAGCTGGGGCACCGGGGAGCTGTTTTTT.

This clonotype showed up just a few times. This chain links TRBV5-1 with TRBJ1-1; no definite D call. The CDR3 runs 16 residues. The germline V gene has CDR1 SGHRS and CDR2 YFSETQ. V lost 1 base and J 4 bases, leaving 17 bases between the germline ends. The CDR3, as DNA: TGCGCCAGCAGCTTGTGGGGAGGGCAAACAGCCACTGAAGCTTTCTTT. It yields the protein CASSLWGGQTATEAFF. Full variable domain (missing parts from reference TRBV5-1 and TRBJ1-1): KAGVTQTPRYLIKTRGQQVTLSCSPISGHRSVSWYQQTPGQGLQFLFEYFSETQRNKGNFPGRFSGRQFSNSRSEMNVSTLELGDSALYLCASSLWGGQTATEAFFGQGTRLTVV.

This chain uses TRBV18 with TRBJ2-5; 7 bases are shared with TRBD1. Germline loops: CDR1 KGHSH, CDR2 LQKENI. This CDR3 has 12 amino acids. V dropped 6 bases and J dropped 4; count of bases not matched to a gene: 2. For the CDR3, the DNA is TGTGCCAGCTCTCGACAGGGAGAGACCCAGTACTTC. This encodes CASSRQGETQYF. Supplemented by reference TRBV18 and TRBJ2-5, the full variable domain reads NAGVMQNPRHLVRRRGQEARLRCSPMKGHSHVYWYRQLPEEGLKFMVYLQKENIIDESGMPKERFSAEFPKEGPSILRIQQVVRGDSAAYFCASSRQGETQYFGPGTRLLVL.

This chain uses TRBV12-3 or TRBV12-4 with TRBJ1-5; D is possibly TRBD1 (5 bases). CDR3 length: 12 amino acids. With 7 bases removed from V and 2 bases from J, the gap between germline ends came to 6 bases. For the CDR3, the DNA is TGTGCCAGCACCAGGGGCAATCAGCCCCAGCATTTT. Its translation: CASTRGNQPQHF.

This clonotype was seen more than once but under ten times. Here the CDR3 reads CASSLDPSPQHF. CDR3 nucleotide sequence: TGTGCCAGCAGTTTGGATCCCTCGCCCCAGCATTTT. J is TRBJ1-5 and V is TRBV12-3 or TRBV12-4; D gene uncertain. The CDR3 totals 12 residues. Trimming stripped 3 bases from V and 9 bases from J, with 9 bases between.

This clonotype was recorded once. This chain uses TRBV6-6 with TRBJ2-5; 10 nucleotides line up with TRBD2. The germline V gene encodes CDR1 MNHNY and CDR2 SVGAGI (reference sequence). V gave up 8 bases and J gave up 7 bases; unmatched junction bases: 1. The CDR3 length is 11 residues. The CDR3 coding sequence is TGTGCCAGCCGGACTAGCGGGACCCAGTACTTC. It yields the protein CASRTSGTQYF.

This clonotype has only a few counts. The rearrangement joins TRBV24-1 to TRBJ1-2; 9 nucleotides line up with TRBD1. CDR1 and CDR2 from the germline V gene are KGHDR and SFDVKD. This CDR3 has 17 amino acids. V lost 1 base and J lost 4; bases outside the gene matches: 9. The CDR3 region is CATSDFVSGTGFYGYTF. CDR3 nucleotides: TGTGCCACCAGTGATTTTGTGTCCGGGACAGGGTTCTATGGCTACACCTTC.

The V gene is TRBV6-2 or TRBV6-3, the J gene TRBJ1-5, with D unclear. Between the trimmed V and J ends, which lost 1 base and 1 base, there was a span of 8 bases. The CDR3 runs to 15 residues. CDR1 and CDR2 from the germline V gene are MNHEY and SVGEGT. The CDR3 is CASSYFGGSNQPQHF. The CDR3 nucleotides are TGTGCCAGCAGTTACTTTGGAGGGAGCAATCAGCCCCAGCATTTT.

This rearrangement joins TRBV24-1 to TRBJ2-1, with D tentatively TRBD2 (5 bases). V was pared by 5 bases and J by 1 base, with 14 bases between. CDR1 is KGHDR and CDR2 is SFDVKD in the germline V gene. This CDR3 has 16 amino acids. The CDR3 nucleotides are TGTGCCACCAGTGTTTCGGAGGTATATTCCTACAATGAGCAGTTCTTC. Translated: CATSVSEVYSYNEQFF.

This clonotype was seen many times. The chain employs TRBV12-3 or TRBV12-4 and TRBJ2-7; 8 positions agree with TRBD2. J gave up 3 bases and V 6 bases, and 4 bases lay outside the gene matches. The CDR3 has 13 residues. The CDR3 coding sequence is TGTGCCAGCAGCCCACGGGAGGGCTACGAGCAGTACTTC. This codes for CASSPREGYEQYF.

The chain combines TRBV24-1 with TRBJ2-7; D possibly corresponds to TRBD2 (5 bases). The CDR3 totals 13 residues. Deletions cut 4 bases from V and 9 bases from J, with 15 bases between. Germline CDR1 is KGHDR and CDR2 is SFDVKD. As DNA, the CDR3 is TGTGCCACCAGTGACCCTAAGGAGGCCTGGCAGTACTTC. Residues: CATSDPKEAWQYF.

This clonotype was seen only a few times. This chain uses TRBV19 with TRBJ2-7; tentatively, D is TRBD2 (6 bases). V was pared by 8 bases and J by 7 bases, with 9 bases between. CDR1 is LNHDA, CDR2 SQIVND, per germline (reference sequence). The CDR3 length is 10 residues. The CDR3 bases are TGTGCCAGTCGGGGGTCTGAGCAGTACTTC. Translating it yields CASRGSEQYF.

This clonotype has only a few counts. This chain joins TRBV7-8 and TRBJ1-1, with D uncertain. The germline V and J ends were trimmed by 4 bases and 0 bases, with 9 bases remaining between them. CDR3 length: 14 amino acids. Germline CDR1 is SGHVS and CDR2 is FQNEAQ. As DNA, the CDR3 is TGTGCCAGCAGCTACCGACGGTTGAACACTGAAGCTTTCTTT. It encodes CASSYRRLNTEAFF.

The DNA for the CDR3 is TGTGCCAGCAGTTTAGCGGGGACAGCGGACAACTATGGCTACACCTTC. Protein product: CASSLAGTADNYGYTF. The V call is TRBV12-3 or TRBV12-4, the J call TRBJ1-2; 7 positions agree with TRBD1. The trim removed 0 bases at V and 2 bases at J, leaving 6 bases unmatched. This CDR3 is built from 16 residues.

The chain uses TRBV20-1 and TRBJ2-7, with 9 bases aligning to TRBD1. Germline V gene lookup returns CDR1 DFQATT and CDR2 SNEGSKA (reference sequence). This CDR3 spans 15 amino acids. Trimming cost V 0 bases and J 5 bases; bases outside gene matches: 8. The chain's CDR3 is CSARDTGTGSHEQYF. In nucleotides, the CDR3 is TGCAGTGCTAGAGACACCGGGACAGGGTCCCACGAGCAGTACTTC.

A few counts support this clonotype. An end of the junction differs from the germline gene, which may be a read error. The chain is built from TRBV20-1 and TRBJ2-3; 11 nucleotides align to TRBD2. CDR1 and CDR2 from the germline V gene are DFQATT and SNEGSKA (reference sequence). The CDR3 extends over 11 amino acids. The CDR3, as DNA: TGCAGTGCTCAGAGGGGACTAGCGGCTGCTTTT. This gives the protein CSAQRGLAAAF.

This clonotype has just a few counts. The V gene is TRBV7-6, the J gene TRBJ2-7, with D possibly being TRBD2 (7 bases). This CDR3 contains 16 residues. The germline V gene has CDR1 SGHVS and CDR2 FNYEAQ. V was pared by 2 bases and J by 1 base, with 15 bases between. This CDR3 reads CASSLRSGGRSYEQYF. Here the CDR3 DNA reads TGTGCCAGCAGCTTAAGGTCGGGGGGCAGATCCTACGAGCAGTACTTC.

This clonotype has more than one count but fewer than ten. The V gene is TRBV5-1, the J gene TRBJ1-2; D gene unclear. The germline V gene encodes CDR1 SGHRS and CDR2 YFSETQ. Between the trimmed V and J ends, which lost 1 base and 8 bases, there was a span of 15 bases. The CDR3 is 14 amino acids. DNA of the CDR3: TGCGCCAGCAGCTTGTCTCTGGCCTGGGAAGGCTACACCTTC. Its translation is CASSLSLAWEGYTF.

This clonotype was observed a handful of times. The chain is built from TRBV11-2 and TRBJ1-2, with D tentatively TRBD1 (5 bases). The germline V gene encodes CDR1 SGHAT and CDR2 FQNNGV. V shed 5 bases and J shed 8 bases, with 12 bases lying between them. The CDR3 loop spans 12 amino acids. CDR3 nucleotide sequence: TGTGCCAGCAGCCCTCAGGGAAAAGGCTACACCTTC. Amino acids: CASSPQGKGYTF.

The chain carries TRBV6-1 and TRBJ1-5, with a possible D match to TRBD1 (6 bases). The CDR3 consists of 13 residues. Deletions cut 6 bases from V and 2 bases from J, with 8 bases between. Germline CDR1 MNHNS, CDR2 SASEGT. Written as DNA, the CDR3 is TGTGCCAGCAGGAAGGGGGGCAATCAGCCCCAGCATTTT. Protein: CASRKGGNQPQHF.

In this sample, this clonotype turned up a few times. The chain uses TRBV20-1 and TRBJ1-1; TRBD1 matches at 8 bases. The germline gives CDR1 DFQATT, CDR2 SNEGSKA (reference sequence). The CDR3 contains 16 residues. Trimming at V came to 0 bases and at J to 4 bases, leaving 10 bases not matched to a gene. The CDR3 spells CSARDLGQGAGTEAFF. In nucleotides, the CDR3 is TGCAGTGCTAGAGATCTAGGGCAGGGGGCTGGCACTGAAGCTTTCTTT.

This clonotype was seen a handful of times. The rearrangement links TRBV10-3 to TRBJ2-1, with 7 bases matching TRBD1. The trim removed 2 bases at V and 0 bases at J, leaving 10 bases unmatched. Germline CDR1 is ENHRY and CDR2 is SYGVKD. This CDR3 spans 18 amino acids. The CDR3 spells CAISEPTGDESSYNEQFF. The DNA for the CDR3 is TGTGCCATCAGTGAGCCAACAGGGGATGAGAGCTCCTACAATGAGCAGTTCTTC.

J is TRBJ1-1 and V is TRBV7-2; D is perhaps TRBD1 (5 bases). V dropped 5 bases and J dropped 4 bases, with 17 bases sitting between them. This CDR3 comprises 15 residues. Germline V lookup: CDR1 SGHTA, CDR2 FQGNSA. The CDR3 loop is CASSPHGGEVTEAFF. CDR3 nucleotide sequence: TGTGCCAGCAGCCCCCATGGGGGGGAAGTCACTGAAGCTTTCTTT.

The J gene is TRBJ1-5, the V gene TRBV25-1, with 8 bases matching TRBD1. The ends lost 4 bases at V and 5 bases at J; junction bases unmatched: 10. CDR1 is MGHDK and CDR2 is SYGVNS in the germline V gene. This CDR3 region has 16 residues. CDR3 in DNA: TGTGCCAGCAGTGGGGGCCAGGGGGCAGGGGATCAGCCCCAGCATTTT. Translated: CASSGGQGAGDQPQHF.

CDR3: CASSLDGRPTDTQYF. CDR3 bases: TGTGCCAGCAGCTTAGATGGCAGGCCCACAGATACGCAGTATTTT. This chain links TRBV7-9 with TRBJ2-3, with D uncertain. The CDR3 totals 15 residues. Trimming pared 1 base from V and 2 bases from J, leaving 10 bases between. CDR1 is SEHNR, CDR2 FQNEAQ, per germline (reference sequence).

The V and J genes are TRBV12-3 or TRBV12-4 and TRBJ2-1; the D is unclear. V was trimmed by 3 bases and J by 1 base, leaving 7 bases between them. The length of the CDR3 is 14 residues. CDR3 amino acids: CASSFRQSYNEQFF. CDR3 in DNA: TGTGCCAGCAGTTTCCGGCAGTCCTACAATGAGCAGTTCTTC.